A single sample is the source of the 4 T cell receptor beta chains below, sequenced in a study of T cell responses to AZD1222 COVID-19 vaccine. Repertoires were generated with immunoSEQ multiplex PCR, while TCRdb's copy carries only in-frame clones and drops some. Here the sample spans 160,000 or so clones, roughly 94% being singletons. This sample comprised peripheral blood, obtained on day 0 of MenACWY control vaccination. The receptors derive from an adult in good health.

The rearrangement uses TRBV2 and TRBJ1-2; TRBD1 matches at 7 bases. Germline CDR1 reads SNHLY; CDR2 reads FYNNEI. CDR3 length: 13 residues. The trim removed 7 bases at V and 2 bases at J, leaving 4 bases unmatched. This CDR3 is CASKRGQNYGYTF. The CDR3 DNA is TGTGCCAGCAAGAGGGGACAGAACTATGGCTACACCTTC.

The chain has TRBV19 and TRBJ2-2; D unclear. V dropped 6 bases and J dropped 3 bases, with 14 bases sitting between them. The germline V gene has CDR1 LNHDA and CDR2 SQIVND (reference sequence). The CDR3 runs to 15 residues. The CDR3 region is CASSQTPTYTGELFF. CDR3 in DNA: TGTGCCAGTAGCCAGACCCCAACTTACACCGGGGAGCTGTTTTTT.

This chain connects TRBV7-2 to TRBJ1-1; 7 bases fit TRBD1. The germline V gene has CDR1 SGHTA and CDR2 FQGNSA. Unmatched junction bases numbered 2, after V lost 7 bases and J lost 0 bases. This CDR3 is built from 13 residues. The CDR3 sequence: CASTGGVNTEAFF. The CDR3 DNA reads TGTGCCAGCACAGGGGGAGTGAACACTGAAGCTTTCTTT.

This sequence joins TRBV19 and TRBJ2-3, with a possible D match to TRBD2 (6 bases). There are 15 residues in the CDR3. Germline CDR1 and CDR2: LNHDA and SQIVND (reference sequence). V dropped 3 bases and J dropped 6 bases, with 16 bases sitting between them. CDR3 protein: CASSIRERVADTQYF. CDR3 coding DNA: TGTGCCAGTAGTATTCGGGAGCGGGTAGCGGATACGCAGTATTTT.